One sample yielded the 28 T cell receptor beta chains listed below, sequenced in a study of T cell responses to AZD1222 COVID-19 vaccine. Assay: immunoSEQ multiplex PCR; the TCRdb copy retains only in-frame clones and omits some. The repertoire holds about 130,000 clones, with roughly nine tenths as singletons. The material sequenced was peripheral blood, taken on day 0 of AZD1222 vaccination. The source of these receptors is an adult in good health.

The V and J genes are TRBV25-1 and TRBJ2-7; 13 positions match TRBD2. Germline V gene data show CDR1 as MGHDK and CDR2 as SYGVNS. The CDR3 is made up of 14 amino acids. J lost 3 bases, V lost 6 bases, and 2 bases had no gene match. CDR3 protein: CASRGLAGNYEQYF. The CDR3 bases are TGTGCCAGCAGGGGACTAGCGGGGAACTACGAGCAGTACTTC.

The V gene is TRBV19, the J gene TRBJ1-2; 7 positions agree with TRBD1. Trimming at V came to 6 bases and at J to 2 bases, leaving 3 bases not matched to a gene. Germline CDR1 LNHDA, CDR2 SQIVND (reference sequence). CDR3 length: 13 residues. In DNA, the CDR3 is TGTGCCAGTAGCGGGACAGTCAACTATGGCTACACCTTC. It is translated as CASSGTVNYGYTF.

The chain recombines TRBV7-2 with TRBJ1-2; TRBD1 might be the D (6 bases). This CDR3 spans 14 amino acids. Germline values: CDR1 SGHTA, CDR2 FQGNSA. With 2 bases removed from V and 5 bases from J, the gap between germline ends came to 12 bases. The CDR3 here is CASSLLGGVYGYTF. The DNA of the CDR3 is TGTGCCAGCAGCTTACTTGGGGGCGTGTATGGCTACACCTTC. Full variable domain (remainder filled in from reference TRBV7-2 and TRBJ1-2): GAGVSQSPSNKVTEKGKDVELRCDPISGHTALYWYRQSLGQGLEFLIYFQGNSAPDKSGLPSDRFSAERTGGSVSTLTIQRTQQEDSAVYLCASSLLGGVYGYTFGSGTRLTVV.

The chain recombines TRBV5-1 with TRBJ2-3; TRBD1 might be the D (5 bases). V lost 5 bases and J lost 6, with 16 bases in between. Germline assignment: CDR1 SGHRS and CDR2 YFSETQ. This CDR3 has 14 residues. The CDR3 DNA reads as TGCGCCAGCAGAATTGATGGACATCTGGATACGCAGTATTTT. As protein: CASRIDGHLDTQYF.

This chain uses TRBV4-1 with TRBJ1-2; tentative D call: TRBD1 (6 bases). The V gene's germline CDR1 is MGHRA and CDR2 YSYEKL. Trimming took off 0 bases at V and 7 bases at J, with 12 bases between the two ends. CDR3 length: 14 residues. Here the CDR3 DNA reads TGCGCCAGCAGCCAAGAACAGGGCTTGACTGGCTACACCTTC. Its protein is CASSQEQGLTGYTF.

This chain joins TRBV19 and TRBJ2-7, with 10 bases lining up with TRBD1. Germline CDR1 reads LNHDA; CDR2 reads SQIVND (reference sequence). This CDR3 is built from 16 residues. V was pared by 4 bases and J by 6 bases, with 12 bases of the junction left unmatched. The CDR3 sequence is CASSTRTGQGIGEQYF. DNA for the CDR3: TGTGCCAGTAGTACCCGGACGGGACAGGGGATAGGCGAGCAGTACTTC.

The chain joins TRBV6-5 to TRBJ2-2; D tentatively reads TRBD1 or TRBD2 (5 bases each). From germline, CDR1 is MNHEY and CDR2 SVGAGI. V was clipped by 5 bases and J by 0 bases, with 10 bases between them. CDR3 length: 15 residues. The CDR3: CASSRDGTNTGELFF. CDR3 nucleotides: TGTGCCAGCAGTCGGGACGGTACGAACACCGGGGAGCTGTTTTTT.

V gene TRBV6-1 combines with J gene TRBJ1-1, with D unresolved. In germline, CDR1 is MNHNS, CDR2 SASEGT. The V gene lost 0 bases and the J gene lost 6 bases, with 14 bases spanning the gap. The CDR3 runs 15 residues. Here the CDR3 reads CASSEASLVVSEAFF. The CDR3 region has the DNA TGTGCCAGCAGTGAAGCCTCCCTTGTAGTCTCTGAAGCTTTCTTT.

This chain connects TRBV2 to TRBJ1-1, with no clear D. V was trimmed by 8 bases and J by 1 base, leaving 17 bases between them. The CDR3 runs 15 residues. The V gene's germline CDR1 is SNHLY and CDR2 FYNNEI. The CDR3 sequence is CASGMGNSRNTEAFF. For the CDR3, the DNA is TGTGCCAGCGGAATGGGAAATTCTCGGAACACTGAAGCTTTCTTT.

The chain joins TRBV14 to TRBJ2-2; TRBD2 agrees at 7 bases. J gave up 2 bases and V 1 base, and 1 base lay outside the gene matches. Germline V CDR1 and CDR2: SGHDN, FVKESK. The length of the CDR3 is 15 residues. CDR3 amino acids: CASSQASGNTGELFF. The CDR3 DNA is TGTGCCAGCAGCCAAGCTAGCGGAAACACCGGGGAGCTGTTTTTT.

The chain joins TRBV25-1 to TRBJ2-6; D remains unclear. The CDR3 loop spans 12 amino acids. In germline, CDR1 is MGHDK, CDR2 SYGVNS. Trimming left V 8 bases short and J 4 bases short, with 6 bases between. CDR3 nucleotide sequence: TGTGCCAGCGAAGGGGGGGCCAACGTCCTGACTTTC. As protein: CASEGGANVLTF. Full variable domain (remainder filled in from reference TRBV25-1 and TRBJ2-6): EADIYQTPRYLVIGTGKKITLECSQTMGHDKMYWYQQDPGMELHLIHYSYGVNSTEKGDLSSESTVSRIRTEHFPLTLESARPSHTSQYLCASEGGANVLTFGAGSRLTVL.

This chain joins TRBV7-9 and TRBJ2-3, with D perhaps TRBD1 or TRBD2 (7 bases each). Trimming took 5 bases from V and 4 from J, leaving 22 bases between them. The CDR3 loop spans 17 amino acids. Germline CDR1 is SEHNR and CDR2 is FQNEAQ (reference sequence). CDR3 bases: TGTGCCAGCAGCCACCTAGCAGGGGGGAGGGCGCCAGATACGCAGTATTTT. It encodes CASSHLAGGRAPDTQYF.

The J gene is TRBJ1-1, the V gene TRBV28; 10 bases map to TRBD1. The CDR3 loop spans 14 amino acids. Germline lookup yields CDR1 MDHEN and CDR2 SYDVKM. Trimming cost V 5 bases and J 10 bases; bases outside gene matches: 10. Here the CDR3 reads CASSTRDRGPGAFF. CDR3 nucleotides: TGTGCCAGCAGTACCCGCGACAGGGGGCCTGGAGCTTTCTTT.

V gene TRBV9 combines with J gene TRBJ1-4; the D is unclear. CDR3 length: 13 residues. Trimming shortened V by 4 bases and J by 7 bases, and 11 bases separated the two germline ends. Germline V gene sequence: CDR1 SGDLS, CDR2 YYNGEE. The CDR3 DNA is TGTGCCAGCAGCACCCAGACTGGTGAAAAACTGTTTTTT. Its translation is CASSTQTGEKLFF.

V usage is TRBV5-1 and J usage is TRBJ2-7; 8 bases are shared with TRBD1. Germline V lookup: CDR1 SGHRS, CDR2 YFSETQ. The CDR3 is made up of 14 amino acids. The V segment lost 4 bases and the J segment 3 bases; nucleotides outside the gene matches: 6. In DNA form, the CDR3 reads TGCGCCAGCAGCCGCCGGGACAGGAACTACGAGCAGTACTTC. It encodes CASSRRDRNYEQYF.

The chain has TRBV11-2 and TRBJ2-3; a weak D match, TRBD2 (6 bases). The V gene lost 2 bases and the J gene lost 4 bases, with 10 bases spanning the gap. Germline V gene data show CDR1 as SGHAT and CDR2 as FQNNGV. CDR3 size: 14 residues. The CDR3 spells CASSLIGGADTQYF. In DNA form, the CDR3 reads TGTGCCAGCAGCTTAATTGGCGGGGCAGATACGCAGTATTTT.

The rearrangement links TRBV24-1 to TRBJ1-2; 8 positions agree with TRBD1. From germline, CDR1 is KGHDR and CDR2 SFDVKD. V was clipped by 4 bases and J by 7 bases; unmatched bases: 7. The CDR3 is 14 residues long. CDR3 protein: CATSDRGQGRGYTF. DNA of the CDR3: TGTGCCACCAGTGACCGTGGACAGGGCCGTGGCTACACCTTC.

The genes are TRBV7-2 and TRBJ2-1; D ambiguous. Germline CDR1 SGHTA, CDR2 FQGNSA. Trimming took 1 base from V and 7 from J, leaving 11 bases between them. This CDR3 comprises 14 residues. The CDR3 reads CASSLVLKANEQFF. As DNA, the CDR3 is TGTGCCAGCAGCTTAGTTCTCAAGGCGAATGAGCAGTTCTTC.

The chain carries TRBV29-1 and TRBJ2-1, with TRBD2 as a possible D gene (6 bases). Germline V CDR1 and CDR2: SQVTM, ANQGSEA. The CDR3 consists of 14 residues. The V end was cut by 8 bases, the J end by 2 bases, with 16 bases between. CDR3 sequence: CSFPEGGTYNEQFF. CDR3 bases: TGCAGCTTCCCGGAGGGCGGGACCTACAATGAGCAGTTCTTC.

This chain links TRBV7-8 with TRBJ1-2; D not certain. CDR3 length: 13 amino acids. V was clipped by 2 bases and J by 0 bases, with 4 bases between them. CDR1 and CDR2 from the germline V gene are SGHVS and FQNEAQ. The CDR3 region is CASSLSPNYGYTF. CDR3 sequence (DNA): TGTGCCAGCAGCTTAAGCCCTAACTATGGCTACACCTTC.

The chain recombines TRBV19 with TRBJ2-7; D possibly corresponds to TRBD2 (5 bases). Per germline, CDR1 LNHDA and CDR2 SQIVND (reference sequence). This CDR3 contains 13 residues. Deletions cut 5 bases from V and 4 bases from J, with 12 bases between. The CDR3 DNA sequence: TGTGCCAGTAGTTACGGGATTTCGTACGAGCAGTACTTC. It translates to CASSYGISYEQYF.

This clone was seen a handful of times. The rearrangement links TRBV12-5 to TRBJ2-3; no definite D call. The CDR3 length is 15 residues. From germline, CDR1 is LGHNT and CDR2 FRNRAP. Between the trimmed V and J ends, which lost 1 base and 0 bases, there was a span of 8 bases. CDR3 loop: CASGLAAVSTDTQYF. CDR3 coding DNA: TGTGCTAGTGGTTTGGCCGCGGTCAGCACAGATACGCAGTATTTT.

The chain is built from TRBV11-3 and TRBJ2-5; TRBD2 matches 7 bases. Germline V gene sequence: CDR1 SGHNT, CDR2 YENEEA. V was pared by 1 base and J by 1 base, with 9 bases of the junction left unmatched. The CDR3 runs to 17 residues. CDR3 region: CASSLGGWDYSQETQYF. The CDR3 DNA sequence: TGTGCCAGCAGCTTAGGAGGTTGGGACTATTCCCAAGAGACCCAGTACTTC.

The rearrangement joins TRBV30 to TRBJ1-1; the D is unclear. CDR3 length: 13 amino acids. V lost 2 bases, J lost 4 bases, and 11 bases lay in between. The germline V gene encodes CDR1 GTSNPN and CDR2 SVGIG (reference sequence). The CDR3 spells CAWSRGWGTEAFF. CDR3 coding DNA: TGTGCCTGGAGTCGCGGGTGGGGCACTGAAGCTTTCTTT.

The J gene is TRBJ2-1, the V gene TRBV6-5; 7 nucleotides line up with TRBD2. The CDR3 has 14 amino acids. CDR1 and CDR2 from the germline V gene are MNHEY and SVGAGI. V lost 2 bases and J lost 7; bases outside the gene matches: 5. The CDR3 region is CASSYAGTINEQFF. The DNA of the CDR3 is TGTGCCAGCAGTTACGCCGGGACTATAAATGAGCAGTTCTTC.

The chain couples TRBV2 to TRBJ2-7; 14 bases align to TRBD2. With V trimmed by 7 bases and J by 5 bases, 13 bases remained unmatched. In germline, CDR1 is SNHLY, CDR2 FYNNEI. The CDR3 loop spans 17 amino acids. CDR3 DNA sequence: TGTGCCAGCATCCCCGGACTAGCGGGAGGATACCGCCACGAGCAGTACTTC. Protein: CASIPGLAGGYRHEQYF.

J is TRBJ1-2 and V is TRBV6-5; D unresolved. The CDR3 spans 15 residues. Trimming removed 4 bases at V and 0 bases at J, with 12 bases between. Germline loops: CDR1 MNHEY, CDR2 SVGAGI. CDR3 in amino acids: CASSSSTASNYGYTF. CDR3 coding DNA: TGTGCCAGCAGTTCCTCGACTGCGTCTAACTATGGCTACACCTTC.

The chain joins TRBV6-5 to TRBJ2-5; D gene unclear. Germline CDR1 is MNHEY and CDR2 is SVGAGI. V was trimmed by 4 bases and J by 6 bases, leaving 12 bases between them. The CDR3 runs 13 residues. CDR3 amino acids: CASSFLAWQTQYF. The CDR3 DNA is TGTGCCAGCAGTTTCTTGGCATGGCAGACCCAGTACTTC.